The 14 T cell receptor beta chains given below trace back to one sample, sequenced in a study of T cell repertoires in cytomegalovirus infection. Their recognized antigens are unknown. TCRdb used MiXCR to reprocess the reads, holding one entry per CDR3 protein. In the table there are around 120,000 distinct CDR3 sequences, under 45% of which are singletons. The sequences come from CD8+ T cells from cultured PBMCs, collected from culture after CMV antigen stimulation. The receptors originated from a human donor in good health (CMV status not recorded). Some clones in this sample may be carry-over from other donors' samples.

The chain recombines TRBV27 with TRBJ1-1, with 7 bases lining up with TRBD1. Germline CDR1 and CDR2: MNHEY and SMNVEV (reference sequence). The CDR3 has 16 amino acids. Trimming took 2 bases from V and 4 from J; bases not matched to a gene: 10. DNA of the CDR3: TGTGCCAGCAGTTTAGCCCCTACAGGGGTGAGCACTGAAGCTTTCTTT. Translating it yields CASSLAPTGVSTEAFF.

This clonotype was seen only a few times. The chain carries TRBV6-5 and TRBJ2-1, with 8 bases identical to TRBD1. Germline V gives CDR1 MNHEY, CDR2 SVGAGI. V dropped 8 bases and J dropped 8; count of bases not matched to a gene: 14. This CDR3 region has 15 residues. In DNA form, the CDR3 reads TGTGCCAGCGTCAGGTCGACAGGGGTTGGGGATGAGCAGTTCTTC. This codes for CASVRSTGVGDEQFF.

The chain recombines TRBV2 with TRBJ1-1; D might be TRBD1 (6 bases). CDR1 and CDR2 (germline): SNHLY, FYNNEI. Trimming took 7 bases from V and 2 from J, leaving 11 bases between them. CDR3 length: 13 amino acids. The CDR3 sequence is CASKNRVNTEAFF. The CDR3 DNA follows: TGTGCCAGCAAAAACAGGGTTAACACTGAAGCTTTCTTT.

The V gene is TRBV27, the J gene TRBJ1-4, with a weak D call TRBD1 (6 bases). Germline CDR1 MNHEY, CDR2 SMNVEV (reference sequence). V gave up 5 bases and J gave up 8 bases, with 15 bases separating them. This CDR3 has 14 amino acids. CDR3 in DNA: TGTGCCAGCAGTCTGACAGGTTCGAGCGAAAAACTGTTTTTT. Its protein product is CASSLTGSSEKLFF.

The rearrangement joins TRBV7-3 to TRBJ1-1; possibly TRBD1 for D (5 bases). Germline lookup yields CDR1 SGHTA and CDR2 FQGTGA. This CDR3 comprises 13 residues. The germline V and J ends were trimmed by 5 bases and 6 bases, with 13 bases remaining between them. The CDR3 DNA sequence: TGTGCCAGCAGCCACCTGGGACCCCCTGAAGCTTTCTTT. It specifies CASSHLGPPEAFF.

The CDR3 loop is CASSPPGVTSGGGTGELFF. The CDR3 nucleotides are TGTGCCAGCAGTCCCCCGGGGGTGACTAGCGGGGGGGGCACCGGGGAGCTGTTTTTT. The rearrangement uses TRBV6-1 and TRBJ2-2, with 14 bases aligning to TRBD2. Per the germline V gene, CDR1 is MNHNS and CDR2 is SASEGT. The V gene end was trimmed by 5 bases and the J gene end by 4 bases; junction bases not matched to a gene: 12. The CDR3 has 19 residues.

V usage is TRBV2 and J usage is TRBJ2-7; a possible D gene is TRBD1 (5 bases). Germline V lookup: CDR1 SNHLY, CDR2 FYNNEI. Deletions cut 1 base from V and 4 bases from J, with 11 bases between. This CDR3 has 14 residues. The CDR3 sequence is CASSEEAGLYEQYF. CDR3 DNA sequence: TGTGCCAGCAGTGAAGAAGCAGGGTTGTACGAGCAGTACTTC.

This clonotype was counted ten times or more. The chain combines TRBV7-2 with TRBJ2-1, with TRBD1 as a possible D gene (5 bases). The V end was cut by 5 bases, the J end by 10 bases, with 15 bases between. The CDR3 totals 13 residues. The V gene's germline CDR1 is SGHTA and CDR2 FQGNSA. The CDR3 loop reads CASSPRGRREQFF. As DNA, the CDR3 is TGTGCCAGCAGCCCAAGGGGCCGCCGGGAGCAGTTCTTC.

The chain links TRBV5-6 to TRBJ2-5, with a possible D match to TRBD1 (5 bases). Trimming shortened V by 1 base and J by 1 base, and 8 bases separated the two germline ends. The CDR3 totals 14 residues. Germline CDR1 SGHDT, CDR2 YYEEEE. DNA of the CDR3: TGTGCCAGCAGCTTGAGGACACTCCAAGAGACCCAGTACTTC. Translation: CASSLRTLQETQYF.

This clonotype was counted a few times. The chain has TRBV6-2 or TRBV6-3 and TRBJ2-7, with D maybe TRBD2 (6 bases). CDR3 size: 16 residues. Germline V lookup: CDR1 MNHEY, CDR2 SVGEGT. Trimming shortened V by 0 bases and J by 1 base, and 13 bases separated the two germline ends. The CDR3 region has the DNA TGTGCCAGCAGTTACTCGCGCCTAGCGCCTTCCTACGAGCAGTACTTC. Amino acids: CASSYSRLAPSYEQYF.

This clonotype occurred many times. The chain combines TRBV7-9 with TRBJ2-7, with D possibly matching TRBD2 (5 bases). Germline values: CDR1 SEHNR, CDR2 FQNEAQ (reference sequence). Trimming removed 4 bases at V and 6 bases at J, with 19 bases between. The CDR3 loop spans 15 amino acids. The CDR3 spells CASSSRIPGEGEQYF. The CDR3 bases are TGTGCCAGCAGCTCTAGGATCCCCGGCGAGGGCGAGCAGTACTTC.

This clonotype was detected a few times. The rearrangement joins TRBV7-9 to TRBJ2-3; D not certain. CDR1 is SEHNR and CDR2 is FQNEAQ in the germline V gene (reference sequence). CDR3 size: 17 residues. Trimming shortened V by 6 bases and J by 0 bases, and 19 bases separated the two germline ends. The DNA for the CDR3 is TGTGCCAGCAGGCCCAGCGAAGGTGGTCCTAGCACAGATACGCAGTATTTT. Translating it yields CASRPSEGGPSTDTQYF. Full variable domain (remainder filled in from reference TRBV7-9 and TRBJ2-3): DTGVSQNPRHKITKRGQNVTFRCDPISEHNRLYWYRQTLGQGPEFLTYFQNEAQLEKSRLLSDRFSAERPKGSFSTLEIQRTEQGDSAMYLCASRPSEGGPSTDTQYFGPGTRLTVL.

This clonotype was picked up one time. The CDR3 here is CASSDLTGELFF. In nucleotides, the CDR3 is TGTGCCAGCAGCGATCTCACCGGGGAGCTGTTTTTT. The V and J genes are TRBV11-3 and TRBJ2-2; D gene ambiguous. The length of the CDR3 is 12 residues. Germline V CDR1 and CDR2: SGHNT, YENEEA. The V end was cut by 5 bases, the J end by 4 bases, with 5 bases between. The whole variable domain, remainder taken from reference TRBV11-3 and TRBJ2-2, is EAGVVQSPRYKIIEKKQPVAFWCNPISGHNTLYWYLQNLGQGPELLIRYENEEAVDDSQLPKDRFSAERLKGVDSTLKIQPAELGDSAVYLCASSDLTGELFFGEGSRLTVL.

V gene TRBV4-1 combines with J gene TRBJ2-3; 7 bases line up with TRBD1. Unmatched junction bases numbered 6, after V lost 3 bases and J lost 0 bases. This CDR3 is 16 amino acids long. The germline CDR1 and CDR2 sequences are MGHRA and YSYEKL. In nucleotides, the CDR3 is TGCGCCAGCAGCCACCCCTTGACAGGGAGCACAGATACGCAGTATTTT. It codes for CASSHPLTGSTDTQYF.